This record looks at one TCR beta chain sequence and its context. Only in-frame clones appear in the TCRdb table, and some are missing; sequencing was by immunoSEQ multiplex PCR. The data show some 87,000 clones, nearly 95% seen once. The data are from a study of T cell changes during pregnancy in multiple sclerosis. CDR3 length: 16 amino acids. The V and J ends lost 4 bases and 4 bases, in that order; junction bases with no gene match: 12. CDR1 and CDR2 (germline): SGHRS, YFSETQ. The source is a female donor with multiple sclerosis, enrolled in a pregnancy study. The input for sequencing was peripheral blood, taken in the second trimester of pregnancy. The chain is built from TRBV5-1 and TRBJ1-2, with 8 positions matching TRBD1. CDR3: CASSPGGQGRSYGYTF. Here the CDR3 DNA reads TGCGCCAGCAGCCCTGGCGGACAGGGCCGTAGCTATGGCTACACCTTC.